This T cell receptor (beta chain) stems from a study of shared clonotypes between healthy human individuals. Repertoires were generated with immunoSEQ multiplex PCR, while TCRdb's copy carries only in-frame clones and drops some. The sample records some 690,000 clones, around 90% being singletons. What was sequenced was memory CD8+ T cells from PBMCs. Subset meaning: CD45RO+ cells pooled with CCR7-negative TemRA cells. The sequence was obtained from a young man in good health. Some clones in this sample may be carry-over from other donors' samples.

DNA for the CDR3: TGTGCCAGCAGCTTGGGGACAGGGTCTCAGCCCCAGCATTTT. Protein: CASSLGTGSQPQHF. The chain links TRBV5-6 to TRBJ1-5, with TRBD1 matching 8 bases. The CDR3 extends over 14 amino acids. Trimming at V came to 0 bases and at J to 6 bases, leaving 2 bases not matched to a gene. Germline V gives CDR1 SGHDT, CDR2 YYEEEE.